This TCR beta chain was found in a study of T cells in tumors after PD-1 blockade. Study-wide background: Daily vismodegib 150 mg continued in a subset of anti-PD-1-treated patients. Mean per blood sample: 113,528 templates (roughly 22,000-270,000), approximately 40,000 unique clonotypes. Study-wide results and caveats: Some novel exhausted tumor clones appeared in pre-treatment blood, suggesting peripheral recruitment.

Tumor or blood genomic DNA was sequenced, with inputs of roughly 616 ng to 6,004 ng. Regarding this clone: The antigen is unknown.

Germline lookup yields CDR1 LGHDT and CDR2 YNNKEL (reference sequence). V shed 0 bases and J 3 bases; nucleotides not matched to a gene: 4. The CDR3 extends over 16 amino acids. Sequencing was performed with immunoSEQ multiplex PCR; in TCRdb, only in-frame clones are kept and a portion is missing. The table records over 20,000 clones, roughly 80% of them present only once. The source is a human donor with basal cell carcinoma. This chain uses TRBV3-1 (or the pseudogene TRBV3-2) with TRBJ2-1; 8 bases map to TRBD2. The input for sequencing was PBMCs, taken after anti-PD-1 treatment. CDR3 loop: CASSQDFSGVYNEQFF. The CDR3 bases are TGTGCCAGCAGCCAAGATTTTAGCGGGGTCTACAATGAGCAGTTCTTC.